The 3 T cell receptor beta chains listed next were all sequenced from one sample in a study of cytomegalovirus exposure and HLA in healthy donors. The study ran its PCR with 60 Vbeta and 13 Jbeta primers. Profiling relied on immunoSEQ multiplex PCR, and the TCRdb table lists in-frame clones only, not all of them. The data contain roughly 100,000 clones, roughly 80% of them singletons. The sample comprised PBMCs. Source of these receptors: a man aged 25-40 years in good health and CMV-seropositive.

This chain joins TRBV19 and TRBJ2-1; D is perhaps TRBD2 (6 bases). The CDR3 has 13 residues. Germline-derived CDR1 and CDR2 are LNHDA and SQIVND (reference sequence). The V gene lost 6 bases and the J gene lost 9 bases, with 15 bases spanning the gap. CDR3 region: CASRRGLGGEQFF. The CDR3 DNA reads TGTGCCAGTAGAAGGGGATTGGGGGGTGAGCAGTTCTTC.

The gene calls are TRBV11-1 and TRBJ2-1; TRBD2 aligns across 10 bases. The germline CDR1 and CDR2 sequences are SGHAT and FQDESV (reference sequence). The CDR3 extends over 15 amino acids. The V gene end was trimmed by 5 bases and the J gene end by 7 bases; junction bases not matched to a gene: 8. CDR3 nucleotides: TGTGCCAGCAGCCAGCGGGAGGGCCCGAATAATGAGCAGTTCTTC. This gives the protein CASSQREGPNNEQFF.

The chain uses TRBV28 and TRBJ1-1, with D hard to call. V was cut by 3 bases and J by 6 bases, with 17 bases left in between. Germline lookup yields CDR1 MDHEN and CDR2 SYDVKM. The CDR3 runs 15 residues. CDR3 region: CASSFGVGLGAEAFF. CDR3 DNA: TGTGCCAGCAGTTTTGGCGTAGGCCTCGGGGCTGAAGCTTTCTTT.